This record covers a single T cell receptor (beta chain). It has no known antigen specificity. No much larger clone exists at a distance of one base, and base qualities are not known. The data derive from a study of Graves' ophthalmopathy and Graves' hyperthyroidism (dated by TCRdb to 2016 to 2019). For context, the study as a whole: Peripheral blood was collected before any treatment was given, at the time of initial diagnosis. To tell Graves' ophthalmopathy apart from Graves' hyperthyroidism, and to predict which patients would progress to ophthalmopathy, the study relied on TCR beta repertoire signatures. In total, 135 blood samples were TCR-sequenced: roughly 45 ophthalmopathy, roughly 80 hyperthyroidism and approximately 17 hyperthyroidism-to-ophthalmopathy patients. To explore V-J signatures distinguishing ophthalmopathy from hyperthyroidism, a discovery set of around 100 patients (about 44 ophthalmopathy, roughly 60 stable hyperthyroidism) was enrolled. An independent validation cohort comprised around 19 hyperthyroidism patients and over 15 patients who later progressed from hyperthyroidism to ophthalmopathy. In roughly 6 hyperthyroidism patients, T-cell repertoires of thyroid tissue and blood were compared. Once sampling was done, hyperthyroidism patients were given methimazole at a starting dose of 30 mg daily, while ophthalmopathy patients were given high-dose intravenous methylprednisolone. The 95 to 100 discovery patients were randomly divided into training and test sets at a 7:3 ratio.

TCR beta CDR3 regions were amplified from RNA transcripts for repertoire sequencing. The first round was an RT-PCR using HTBI primers with the Qiagen OneStep RT-PCR kit, and this first round was followed by a second-round multiplex PCR, then size selection and purification. Libraries were sequenced paired-end with 100 bp reads on an Illumina HiSeq2000. Per the source publication's procedure: SOAPnuke was used for read processing, and reads with adapters, uncalled bases, a mean Phred below 15, or no exact constant-primer or identifier match were discarded. High-quality paired reads were merged with COPE v1.2.5. Unique nucleotide sequences were defined as clonotypes and aligned to IMGT TRB V, D and J references using MiTCR v1.1. Analysis was restricted to V-J combinations with a frequency above 0.0001, which covered 99% to 99.2% of repertoires. A TCR clonal expansion and chaos score per V-J combination was defined as the ratio of F50 clonal expansion to chaos observed in the TCRdist matrix. Welch's t-statistics and random forest were used to reduce the features to some 13 V-J combinations, which were then used as input to a naive Bayes classifier. The similarity between thyroid and blood repertoires was quantified using the Morisita-Horn index. TCRdb trimmed the raw reads at Q25, called clones with MiXCR and kept productive beta chains. When rows share a CDR3 protein, they turn into one entry using the most common DNA and genes. These V and J calls derive from TCRdb rather than the authors' analysis. The sample includes approximately 210,000 distinct CDR3 sequences, with under 25% observed a single time. Approximately 39% of the sample rests with the top ten.

Ophthalmopathy patients had moderately to severely active disease, Clinical Activity Score of at least 3, NOSPECS grade of at least 4, and disease duration under 3 months. Patients were excluded if they had other autoimmune diseases, uncontrolled infections, pregnancy or lactation. Clinical symptoms, serum thyroxine, TRAb, thyroid ultrasound and orbital computed tomography formed the basis of the diagnosis. PBMCs were isolated from about 9.1 ml of fresh peripheral blood by Ficoll-Paque density gradient centrifugation. Total RNA was extracted with Trizol reagent and quality-checked on an Agilent 2100 Bioanalyzer. V is reduced by 2 bases and J by 3 bases, leaving a spacing of 4 bases between them. The CDR3 runs 12 amino acids, cysteine and phenylalanine included. Just CDR3 DNA is preserved here, 36 bases in frame from base 1. Reading the germline V gene (reference sequence) gives CDR1 GTSNPN and CDR2 SVGIG.

The study at large found these results: Sample size was not statistically predetermined, and group allocation was not concealed from the investigators. The 13-signature model separated ophthalmopathy from stable hyperthyroidism with about 86% sensitivity and just under 84% specificity in cross-validation, and 80%/75% in the test set. In validation, the model predicted ophthalmopathy progression with 55% to 71% sensitivity and around 72% specificity; some 13 predicted patients were CT-confirmed with GO in a median of around 6.5 months. Among expanded thyroid clonotypes with frequency above 0.001, most also showed up in blood, which suggests that blood repertoires may reflect the thyroid immune response.

The rearranged segments are TRBV30 and TRBJ2-2; a confident D gene designation cannot be given. The TCR sequence derives from a woman between 45 and 65 years old with Graves' ophthalmopathy. Donor details come from another sample of the same person, matched by shared clones. The sample was peripheral blood. The nucleotide sequence is TGTGCCTGGAGTTGGGACACCGGGGAGCTGTTTTTT. This yields the protein CAWSWDTGELFF.